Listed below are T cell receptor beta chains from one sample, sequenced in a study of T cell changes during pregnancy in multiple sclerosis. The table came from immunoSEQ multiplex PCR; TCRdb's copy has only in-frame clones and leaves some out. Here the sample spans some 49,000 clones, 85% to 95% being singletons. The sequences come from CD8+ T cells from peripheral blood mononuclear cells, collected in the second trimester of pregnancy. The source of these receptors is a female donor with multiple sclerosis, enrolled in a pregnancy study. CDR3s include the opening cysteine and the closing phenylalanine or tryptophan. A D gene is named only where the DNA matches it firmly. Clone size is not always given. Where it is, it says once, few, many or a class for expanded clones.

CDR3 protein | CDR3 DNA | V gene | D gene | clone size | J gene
CAISQEVQEQYF | TGTGCCATCAGTCAAGAGGTCCAGGAGCAGTACTTC | TRBV10-3 | . | . | TRBJ2-7
CASSEEYNYNQPQHF | TGTGCCAGCAGTGAAGAATATAATTACAATCAGCCCCAGCATTTT | TRBV6-1 | . | once | TRBJ1-5
CASSLRQDWGYEQYF | TGTGCCAGCAGCTTACGACAGGATTGGGGCTACGAGCAGTACTTC | TRBV7-2 | . | . | TRBJ2-7
CASGSGGLQPQHF | TGTGCCAGCGGTAGCGGGGGACTTCAGCCCCAGCATTTT | TRBV6-5 | . | . | TRBJ1-5
CASSDRGDEQYF | TGTGCCAGCAGTGATCGGGGTGACGAGCAGTACTTC | TRBV6-1 | . | . | TRBJ2-7
CASIGQGGGNTIYF | TGTGCCAGCATCGGACAGGGTGGTGGAAACACCATATATTTT | TRBV2 | TRBD1 | . | TRBJ1-3
CASSIGLAGDQETQYF | TGTGCCAGCAGCATAGGACTAGCGGGGGACCAAGAGACCCAGTACTTC | TRBV21-1 | . | . | TRBJ2-5
CAGGPNTGELFF | TGTGCCGGGGGCCCGAACACCGGGGAGCTGTTTTTT | TRBV7-6 | . | . | TRBJ2-2
CASSGKGGGGFLETQYF | TGTGCCAGCAGCGGGAAGGGTGGCGGGGGGTTTCTAGAGACCCAGTACTTC | TRBV9 | TRBD2 | . | TRBJ2-5
CASSPGRGGYEQYF | TGCGCCAGCAGCCCAGGGCGAGGTGGGTACGAGCAGTACTTC | TRBV4-3 | . | . | TRBJ2-7
CASRGQGWGNQPQHF | TGTGCCAGCAGGGGACAGGGATGGGGCAATCAGCCCCAGCATTTT | TRBV6-5 | TRBD1 | . | TRBJ1-5
CASSYLQGGTTEAFF | TGTGCCAGCAGTTACTTACAGGGAGGGACCACTGAAGCTTTCTTT | TRBV6-6 | . | once | TRBJ1-1
CAAGGEKLFF | TGTGCCGCGGGGGGTGAAAAACTGTTTTTT | TRBV2 | . | . | TRBJ1-4
CASSPGLTDHYGYTF | TGCGCCAGCAGCCCGGGATTGACTGATCACTATGGCTACACCTTC | TRBV4-1 | . | . | TRBJ1-2
CASSLAAGGYNSPLHF | TGTGCCAGCAGCTTAGCGGCGGGGGGTTATAATTCACCCCTCCACTTT | TRBV11-1 | . | once | TRBJ1-6
CAISVGGNQPQHF | TGTGCCATCAGTGTGGGGGGGAATCAGCCCCAGCATTTT | TRBV10-3 | . | . | TRBJ1-5
CASMGASAEAFF | TGTGCCAGCATGGGGGCAAGTGCTGAAGCTTTCTTT | TRBV7-9 | . | once | TRBJ1-1
CASGLVHTGGTEAFF | TGTGCTAGTGGTTTGGTACATACAGGGGGCACTGAAGCTTTCTTT | TRBV12-5 | TRBD1 | . | TRBJ1-1
CASSQRGDSSYEQYF | TGCGCCAGCAGTCAACGCGGGGACAGCTCCTACGAGCAGTACTTC | TRBV23-1 | . | once | TRBJ2-7
CASSSAISYEQYF | TGTGCCAGTAGTAGCGCAATCTCCTACGAGCAGTACTTC | TRBV19 | . | few | TRBJ2-7
CASRPLRVGTEAFF | TGTGCCAGCAGGCCGCTTCGAGTTGGCACTGAAGCTTTCTTT | TRBV11-2 | . | . | TRBJ1-1
CASSLDPAGGNTGELFF | TGTGCCAGCAGCTTAGATCCAGCGGGGGGCAACACCGGGGAGCTGTTTTTT | TRBV11-3 | TRBD2 | few | TRBJ2-2
CASSGRLANTDTQYF | TGTGCCAGCAGCGGAAGACTAGCTAACACAGATACGCAGTATTTT | TRBV9 | TRBD2 | . | TRBJ2-3
CASRPDQPQHF | TGTGCAAGTCGCCCGGATCAGCCCCAGCATTTT | TRBV12-2 | . | . | TRBJ1-5
CASSKAPGQGGEKLFF | TGTGCCAGCAGCAAAGCACCGGGACAGGGTGGGGAAAAACTGTTTTTT | TRBV21-1 | . | . | TRBJ1-4
CASSLEGEGFSPSTAKNIQYF | TGTGCCAGCAGCTTAGAGGGAGAGGGCTTCTCACCTTCGACTGCCAAAAACATTCAGTACTTC | TRBV13 | . | once | TRBJ2-4
CASSAPRTGPGEEGYTF | TGTGCCAGCAGCGCGCCAAGGACAGGGCCCGGGGAAGAGGGCTACACCTTC | TRBV9 | TRBD1 | . | TRBJ1-2
CASSLEAGVSTDTQYF | TGTGCCAGCAGCTTAGAGGCGGGAGTTAGCACAGATACGCAGTATTTT | TRBV7-6 | TRBD2 | . | TRBJ2-3
CASSYLRDDTEAFF | TGTGCCAGCAGTTACTTGAGGGATGACACTGAAGCTTTCTTT | TRBV6-5 | . | . | TRBJ1-1
CASSTPGGESSYEQYF | TGTGCCAGCAGCACCCCGGGGGGAGAGTCCTCCTACGAGCAGTACTTC | TRBV5-4 | TRBD2 | . | TRBJ2-7
CASSPYLTSMNTEAFF | TGTGCCAGCAGCCCCTATTTGACATCTATGAACACTGAAGCTTTCTTT | TRBV5-5 | . | . | TRBJ1-1
CASRTWAGPTMNTEAFF | TGTGCCAGCAGAACGTGGGCAGGGCCGACGATGAACACTGAAGCTTTCTTT | TRBV7-9 | . | . | TRBJ1-1
CASSFPTFEAFF | TGTGCCAGCAGCTTCCCGACTTTTGAAGCTTTCTTT | TRBV11-2 | . | . | TRBJ1-1